The rows below give T cell receptor beta chains drawn from one sample of a study of cytomegalovirus exposure and HLA in healthy donors. TCRdb's table, derived via immunoSEQ multiplex PCR, lists solely in-frame clones and lacks some. The sample shows about 220,000 clones, just over 90% of them seen only once. Sequences were obtained from PBMCs. The receptor source for this set is a young woman in good health and CMV-seronegative. Both conserved end residues are part of each CDR3. The D gene is left open where the match is weak. Size is stated for part of the rows, as once, few or many counts, or as a class when the clone is expanded.

v_call: TRBV6-6; j_call: TRBJ1-1; d_call: -; clone_size: -; cdr3_aa: CASNHRTEAFF; cdr3_nt: TGTGCCAGCAATCATCGGACTGAAGCTTTCTTT
v_call: TRBV19; j_call: TRBJ2-1; d_call: TRBD1; clone_size: -; cdr3_aa: CASSVGQGTENEQFF; cdr3_nt: TGTGCCAGTAGCGTGGGACAGGGGACGGAGAATGAGCAGTTCTTC
v_call: TRBV27; j_call: TRBJ2-5; d_call: -; clone_size: -; cdr3_aa: CASSPEGTLQETQYF; cdr3_nt: TGTGCCAGCAGTCCAGAGGGGACACTCCAAGAGACCCAGTACTTC
v_call: TRBV4-1; j_call: TRBJ2-7; d_call: TRBD2; clone_size: -; cdr3_aa: CASSGRVGTSGYYEQYF; cdr3_nt: TGCGCCAGCAGCGGACGTGTGGGGACTAGCGGATATTACGAGCAGTACTTC
v_call: TRBV5-4; j_call: TRBJ2-2; d_call: TRBD1; clone_size: -; cdr3_aa: CASSGDRGRTGELFF; cdr3_nt: TGTGCCAGCAGCGGGGACAGGGGGCGTACCGGGGAGCTGTTTTTT
v_call: TRBV11-2; j_call: TRBJ2-1; d_call: -; clone_size: -; cdr3_aa: CASSPLGAGYNEQFF; cdr3_nt: TGTGCCAGCAGTCCCCTTGGGGCTGGATACAATGAGCAGTTCTTC
v_call: TRBV6-5; j_call: TRBJ2-5; d_call: TRBD2; clone_size: -; cdr3_aa: CASSYTSGPRTQYF; cdr3_nt: TGTGCCAGCAGTTACACTAGCGGGCCCCGGACCCAGTACTTC
v_call: TRBV9; j_call: TRBJ1-5; d_call: -; clone_size: -; cdr3_aa: CASSAEGLGNQPQHF; cdr3_nt: TGTGCCAGCAGCGCGGAGGGACTTGGCAATCAGCCCCAGCATTTT
v_call: TRBV12-5; j_call: TRBJ2-7; d_call: TRBD2; clone_size: -; cdr3_aa: CASGSYSGGKSYEQYF; cdr3_nt: TGTGCTAGTGGTTCCTATAGCGGGGGGAAGTCCTACGAGCAGTACTTC
v_call: TRBV29-1; j_call: TRBJ2-7; d_call: -; clone_size: -; cdr3_aa: CSGGSGANYEQYF; cdr3_nt: TGCAGCGGGGGGTCAGGGGCAAATTACGAGCAGTACTTC
v_call: TRBV7-8; j_call: TRBJ1-4; d_call: TRBD1; clone_size: -; cdr3_aa: CASRSTGGAFLRHLGEKLFF; cdr3_nt: TGTGCCAGCAGGTCGACAGGGGGCGCATTCCTCCGCCATCTTGGTGAAAAACTGTTTTTT
v_call: TRBV29-1; j_call: TRBJ2-3; d_call: -; clone_size: -; cdr3_aa: CSVEESGTFTQYF; cdr3_nt: TGCAGCGTTGAAGAGTCGGGTACCTTTACGCAGTATTTT
v_call: TRBV7-9; j_call: TRBJ2-7; d_call: -; clone_size: -; cdr3_aa: CASSFAGNSREQYF; cdr3_nt: TGTGCCAGCAGCTTTGCGGGGAATTCTCGCGAGCAGTACTTC
v_call: TRBV7-2; j_call: TRBJ1-2; d_call: TRBD1; clone_size: once; cdr3_aa: CASSLMARQGNYGYTF; cdr3_nt: TGTGCCAGCAGCTTAATGGCCCGACAGGGGAACTATGGCTACACCTTC
v_call: TRBV6-5; j_call: TRBJ1-1; d_call: -; clone_size: -; cdr3_aa: CASSYAGTMNTEAFF; cdr3_nt: TGTGCCAGCAGTTACGCCGGGACAATGAACACTGAAGCTTTCTTT
v_call: TRBV6-6; j_call: TRBJ1-1; d_call: TRBD1; clone_size: -; cdr3_aa: CASSLGQGVSNTEAFF; cdr3_nt: TGTGCCAGCAGTTTGGGACAGGGGGTTTCGAACACTGAAGCTTTCTTT
v_call: TRBV7-6; j_call: TRBJ2-7; d_call: TRBD2; clone_size: -; cdr3_aa: CASSVSGGRSPHEQYF; cdr3_nt: TGTGCCAGCTCCGTCTCAGGCGGGAGGTCTCCCCACGAGCAGTACTTC
v_call: TRBV5-1; j_call: TRBJ2-7; d_call: -; clone_size: -; cdr3_aa: CASSLTGYEEQYF; cdr3_nt: TGCGCCAGCAGCTTGACAGGGTACGAGGAGCAGTACTTC
v_call: TRBV29-1; j_call: TRBJ2-1; d_call: -; clone_size: -; cdr3_aa: CSVESVSSYNEQFF; cdr3_nt: TGCAGCGTTGAGAGCGTTAGCTCCTACAATGAGCAGTTCTTC
v_call: TRBV6-1; j_call: TRBJ1-1; d_call: -; clone_size: -; cdr3_aa: CASSVTGGDTEAFF; cdr3_nt: TGTGCCAGCAGTGTGACTGGAGGGGACACTGAAGCTTTCTTT
v_call: TRBV29-1; j_call: TRBJ1-2; d_call: -; clone_size: -; cdr3_aa: CSVAQGSYGYTF; cdr3_nt: TGCAGCGTCGCACAGGGCTCCTATGGCTACACCTTC
v_call: TRBV5-6; j_call: TRBJ2-7; d_call: TRBD1; clone_size: -; cdr3_aa: CASSLLGQGAQYF; cdr3_nt: TGTGCCAGCAGCTTGCTGGGGCAGGGGGCCCAGTACTTC
v_call: TRBV27; j_call: TRBJ1-6; d_call: -; clone_size: -; cdr3_aa: CASSLSGGRGSPLHF; cdr3_nt: TGTGCCAGCAGTTTATCGGGAGGGAGGGGATCACCCCTCCACTTT
v_call: TRBV29-1; j_call: TRBJ2-5; d_call: -; clone_size: -; cdr3_aa: CSAGSSETQYF; cdr3_nt: TGCAGCGCCGGGTCTTCCGAGACCCAGTACTTC
v_call: TRBV28; j_call: TRBJ2-7; d_call: TRBD2; clone_size: -; cdr3_aa: CASSFTSGNVYEQYF; cdr3_nt: TGTGCCAGCAGTTTCACTAGCGGGAACGTCTACGAGCAGTACTTC
v_call: TRBV27; j_call: TRBJ1-2; d_call: TRBD1; clone_size: -; cdr3_aa: CASRQGYGYTF; cdr3_nt: TGTGCCAGCAGACAGGGGTATGGCTACACCTTC
v_call: TRBV6-1; j_call: TRBJ2-7; d_call: -; clone_size: -; cdr3_aa: CASRALASVHYEQYF; cdr3_nt: TGTGCCAGCAGAGCGCTAGCATCCGTCCACTACGAGCAGTACTTC
v_call: TRBV19; j_call: TRBJ1-5; d_call: -; clone_size: -; cdr3_aa: CASSAGGRGQPQHF; cdr3_nt: TGTGCCAGTAGTGCGGGGGGCCGGGGCCAGCCCCAGCATTTT
v_call: TRBV9; j_call: TRBJ2-1; d_call: -; clone_size: -; cdr3_aa: CASSPRGTWSNEQFF; cdr3_nt: TGTGCCAGCAGCCCCCGAGGGACATGGAGCAATGAGCAGTTCTTC
v_call: TRBV19; j_call: TRBJ2-5; d_call: TRBD2; clone_size: -; cdr3_aa: CASSWTSGSPETQYF; cdr3_nt: TGTGCCAGTAGTTGGACTAGCGGGAGCCCCGAGACCCAGTACTTC
v_call: TRBV15; j_call: TRBJ2-3; d_call: TRBD2; clone_size: few; cdr3_aa: CATSGGLAGGTDTQYF; cdr3_nt: TGTGCCACCAGCGGGGGACTAGCGGGGGGTACAGATACGCAGTATTTT
v_call: TRBV15; j_call: TRBJ1-5; d_call: -; clone_size: -; cdr3_aa: CATSEDSANQPQHF; cdr3_nt: TGTGCCACCAGCGAGGACAGCGCCAATCAGCCCCAGCATTTT
v_call: TRBV7-9; j_call: TRBJ2-4; d_call: -; clone_size: -; cdr3_aa: CASSSLTASNIQYF; cdr3_nt: TGTGCCAGCAGCTCCTTGACAGCCTCAAACATTCAGTACTTC
v_call: TRBV30; j_call: TRBJ2-3; d_call: -; clone_size: -; cdr3_aa: CAWSNGNTDTQYF; cdr3_nt: TGTGCCTGGAGTAACGGGAACACAGATACGCAGTATTTT
v_call: TRBV2; j_call: TRBJ2-1; d_call: TRBD2; clone_size: -; cdr3_aa: CASRGLAGRQFF; cdr3_nt: TGTGCCAGCAGAGGACTAGCGGGCCGACAGTTCTTC
v_call: TRBV10-3; j_call: TRBJ1-5; d_call: -; clone_size: -; cdr3_aa: CAISEQDVQPQHF; cdr3_nt: TGTGCCATCAGTGAACAGGACGTCCAGCCCCAGCATTTT
v_call: TRBV11-1; j_call: TRBJ1-4; d_call: TRBD1; clone_size: -; cdr3_aa: CASSARGPYEKLFF; cdr3_nt: TGTGCCAGCAGCGCCAGGGGGCCGTATGAAAAACTGTTTTTT
v_call: TRBV19; j_call: TRBJ1-6; d_call: TRBD1; clone_size: -; cdr3_aa: CASTGQGPSFKALHF; cdr3_nt: TGTGCCAGTACTGGACAGGGGCCATCCTTTAAAGCCCTCCACTTT
v_call: TRBV6-5; j_call: TRBJ2-1; d_call: TRBD2; clone_size: -; cdr3_aa: CASTPGGGSRNEQFF; cdr3_nt: TGTGCCAGCACTCCCGGTGGCGGGAGCCGGAATGAGCAGTTCTTC
v_call: TRBV29-1; j_call: TRBJ1-1; d_call: -; clone_size: -; cdr3_aa: CSVEDGLNTEAFF; cdr3_nt: TGCAGCGTTGAAGATGGGCTCAACACTGAAGCTTTCTTT
v_call: TRBV15; j_call: TRBJ1-1; d_call: -; clone_size: -; cdr3_aa: CATNWGGKGAAFF; cdr3_nt: TGTGCCACCAATTGGGGGGGCAAGGGCGCGGCTTTCTTT
v_call: TRBV2; j_call: TRBJ2-2; d_call: TRBD1; clone_size: -; cdr3_aa: CASSDDRANTGELFF; cdr3_nt: TGTGCCAGCAGCGACGACAGGGCCAACACCGGGGAGCTGTTTTTT
v_call: TRBV28; j_call: TRBJ1-1; d_call: -; clone_size: once; cdr3_aa: CASPKPGQLNTEAFF; cdr3_nt: TGTGCCAGCCCGAAACCGGGACAATTGAACACTGAAGCTTTCTTT
v_call: TRBV29-1; j_call: TRBJ2-1; d_call: TRBD2; clone_size: -; cdr3_aa: CSVEGTRTDEQFF; cdr3_nt: TGCAGCGTTGAAGGGACTAGAACCGATGAGCAGTTCTTC
v_call: TRBV28; j_call: TRBJ1-1; d_call: -; clone_size: -; cdr3_aa: CASSLWGYTGDTEAFF; cdr3_nt: TGTGCCAGCAGTTTATGGGGGTATACAGGAGACACTGAAGCTTTCTTT
v_call: TRBV27; j_call: TRBJ1-2; d_call: -; clone_size: -; cdr3_aa: CASSYAVSNYGYTF; cdr3_nt: TGTGCCAGCAGTTACGCGGTGTCTAACTATGGCTACACCTTC
v_call: TRBV5-1; j_call: TRBJ1-1; d_call: TRBD1; clone_size: -; cdr3_aa: CASNRGGMDTEAFF; cdr3_nt: TGCGCCAGCAACCGAGGGGGCATGGACACTGAAGCTTTCTTT
v_call: TRBV9; j_call: TRBJ2-5; d_call: TRBD2; clone_size: once; cdr3_aa: CASSDSVPGLAGGPRETQYF; cdr3_nt: TGTGCCAGCAGCGACAGCGTGCCGGGACTAGCGGGAGGGCCGAGGGAGACCCAGTACTTC
v_call: TRBV5-6; j_call: TRBJ2-5; d_call: TRBD2; clone_size: once; cdr3_aa: CASSFGGIQETQYF; cdr3_nt: TGTGCCAGCAGCTTCGGGGGGATTCAAGAGACCCAGTACTTC
v_call: TRBV19; j_call: TRBJ2-2; d_call: -; clone_size: -; cdr3_aa: CASSILGTGELFF; cdr3_nt: TGTGCCAGTAGTATCCTCGGGACCGGGGAGCTGTTTTTT
v_call: TRBV7-9; j_call: TRBJ1-2; d_call: TRBD1; clone_size: -; cdr3_aa: CASSLAQTGFDGYTF; cdr3_nt: TGTGCCAGCAGCTTAGCCCAGACAGGGTTTGATGGCTACACCTTC
v_call: TRBV29-1; j_call: TRBJ2-7; d_call: -; clone_size: -; cdr3_aa: CSVKSHGQHYEQYF; cdr3_nt: TGCAGCGTTAAGAGTCACGGACAGCACTACGAGCAGTACTTC
v_call: TRBV27; j_call: TRBJ1-1; d_call: TRBD1; clone_size: -; cdr3_aa: CASGGQGSGLPEAFF; cdr3_nt: TGTGCCAGCGGAGGACAGGGTTCCGGGTTACCTGAAGCTTTCTTT
v_call: TRBV6-6; j_call: TRBJ2-7; d_call: TRBD1; clone_size: -; cdr3_aa: CASSPIGTGYEQYF; cdr3_nt: TGTGCCAGCAGTCCTATCGGGACAGGGTACGAGCAGTACTTC
v_call: TRBV12-5; j_call: TRBJ2-1; d_call: -; clone_size: -; cdr3_aa: CASGLAGEQFF; cdr3_nt: TGTGCTAGTGGTTTGGCAGGTGAGCAGTTCTTC
v_call: TRBV5-1; j_call: TRBJ2-7; d_call: -; clone_size: few; cdr3_aa: CASSHGQAYEQYF; cdr3_nt: TGCGCCAGCAGCCATGGACAAGCCTACGAGCAGTACTTC
v_call: TRBV29-1; j_call: TRBJ2-1; d_call: -; clone_size: -; cdr3_aa: CSVTTAHEFF; cdr3_nt: TGCAGCGTAACGACAGCGCATGAGTTCTTC
v_call: TRBV11-2; j_call: TRBJ2-2; d_call: -; clone_size: -; cdr3_aa: CASSFSGWDLNTGELFF; cdr3_nt: TGTGCCAGCAGCTTCAGCGGCTGGGATTTGAACACCGGGGAGCTGTTTTTT
v_call: TRBV7-9; j_call: TRBJ2-5; d_call: TRBD2; clone_size: once; cdr3_aa: CASSQNSGRVTQYF; cdr3_nt: TGTGCCAGCAGCCAAAATAGCGGGAGGGTGACCCAGTACTTC
v_call: TRBV30; j_call: TRBJ2-3; d_call: TRBD1; clone_size: -; cdr3_aa: CAWSSSGTGETDTQYF; cdr3_nt: TGTGCCTGGAGTAGCTCCGGGACAGGGGAAACAGATACGCAGTATTTT